This is a list of T cell receptor beta chains from one sample in a study of blood T cell repertoires in COVID-19. The data were produced by immunoSEQ multiplex PCR, yet TCRdb's version contains in-frame clones alone and is incomplete. The table includes 89,000 or so clones, 86% detected once. The source material was peripheral blood. The receptor source for this set is a man aged 50 to 59 with active COVID-19. The CDR3 runs from the conserved cysteine through the conserved F or W. Each record gives: V gene, clone size, J gene, D gene, CDR3 protein, CDR3 DNA. The D gene is left open where the match is weak. A clone size is listed for some rows: how often the clone was seen (once, few, many), or a class if it is expanded.

TRBV7-3	NA	TRBJ2-2	NA	CASSLSGELFF	TGTGCCAGCAGCCTCTCCGGGGAGCTGTTTTTT
TRBV3-1/TRBV3-2	NA	TRBJ2-4	NA	CASSQGRNIQYF	TGTGCCAGCAGCCAAGGGAGGAACATTCAGTACTTC
TRBV6-1	NA	TRBJ1-4	NA	CASSERGDGEKLFF	TGTGCCAGCAGTGAGCGGGGGGACGGTGAAAAACTGTTTTTT
TRBV6-2/TRBV6-3	NA	TRBJ1-6	NA	CASSYGQWNSPLHF	TGTGCCAGCAGTTACGGGCAGTGGAATTCACCCCTCCACTTT
TRBV4-3	NA	TRBJ1-4	TRBD1	CASSPVRTGEDEKLFF	TGCGCCAGCAGCCCCGTTAGGACAGGGGAGGATGAAAAACTGTTTTTT
TRBV29-1	NA	TRBJ1-3	TRBD1	CSVRGTGAGNTIYF	TGCAGCGTTCGTGGGACAGGGGCTGGAAACACCATATATTTT
TRBV10-3	NA	TRBJ1-1	NA	CAISDAQGTGTEAFF	TGTGCCATCAGTGATGCCCAGGGGACGGGCACTGAAGCTTTCTTT
TRBV10-3	NA	TRBJ1-6	NA	CAISGQSSYNSPLHF	TGTGCCATCAGCGGACAGAGCTCCTATAATTCACCCCTCCACTTT
TRBV29-1	NA	TRBJ1-5	NA	CSVVNSGAYSNQPQHF	TGCAGCGTTGTAAACTCAGGGGCGTATAGCAATCAGCCCCAGCATTTT
TRBV5-1	NA	TRBJ1-1	NA	CASSRWTDKNTEAFF	TGCGCCAGCAGCCGTTGGACAGACAAGAACACTGAAGCTTTCTTT
TRBV27	NA	TRBJ2-1	TRBD2	CATRSLASGNYNEQFF	TGTGCCACCCGGTCCCTTGCTAGCGGGAACTACAATGAGCAGTTCTTC
TRBV7-9	few	TRBJ1-2	NA	CASSLEAREYGYTF	TGTGCCAGCAGCTTAGAGGCCAGGGAATATGGCTACACCTTC
TRBV5-8	few	TRBJ1-2	NA	CASSLYFHRDGYTF	TGTGCCAGCAGCTTGTATTTTCACAGGGATGGCTACACCTTC
TRBV7-9	NA	TRBJ1-5	NA	CASSPGGYSNQPQHF	TGTGCCAGCAGCCCTGGAGGATATAGCAATCAGCCCCAGCATTTT
TRBV30	NA	TRBJ2-2	TRBD2	CAWTNNPGLAGLGELFF	TGTGCCTGGACCAATAACCCGGGACTAGCGGGACTTGGGGAGCTGTTTTTT
TRBV28	NA	TRBJ2-7	NA	CATAGQPHSYEQYF	TGTGCCACCGCGGGGCAGCCGCATTCCTACGAGCAGTACTTC
TRBV7-2	NA	TRBJ2-3	NA	CASSPRQISTDTQYF	TGTGCCAGCAGCCCCCGACAGATAAGCACAGATACGCAGTATTTT
TRBV5-5	NA	TRBJ2-7	NA	CASSFQGSSYEQYF	TGTGCCAGCAGCTTTCAGGGATCTTCCTACGAGCAGTACTTC
TRBV15	NA	TRBJ2-7	NA	CATSRGQGITYEQYF	TGTGCCACCAGCAGAGGGCAGGGGATTACCTACGAGCAGTACTTC
TRBV11-3	NA	TRBJ2-3	NA	CASSFGRVADTQYF	TGTGCCAGCAGCTTCGGCAGGGTCGCAGATACGCAGTATTTT
TRBV5-1	NA	TRBJ2-3	NA	CASSPSAPPNTQYF	TGCGCCAGCAGCCCTAGCGCCCCCCCAAATACGCAGTATTTT
TRBV28	NA	TRBJ1-1	TRBD1	CAILGQGNTEAFF	TGTGCCATCTTAGGACAGGGGAACACTGAAGCTTTCTTT
TRBV28	NA	TRBJ2-7	TRBD1	CASTTTGGYEQYF	TGTGCCAGCACCACGACAGGGGGCTACGAGCAGTACTTC
TRBV7-2	few	TRBJ2-5	NA	CASSPEGPRRGTQYF	TGTGCCAGCAGCCCCGAAGGCCCTCGAAGGGGGACCCAGTACTTC
TRBV5-4	once	TRBJ2-2	TRBD1	CASSGDSTGELFF	TGTGCCAGCAGCGGGGACAGCACCGGGGAGCTGTTTTTT
TRBV12-3/TRBV12-4	NA	TRBJ1-2	NA	CASSLGTDYGYTF	TGTGCCAGCAGTTTAGGTACAGACTATGGCTACACCTTC
TRBV27	NA	TRBJ2-7	TRBD1	CASSLSPGTASYEQYF	TGTGCCAGCAGTTTATCACCCGGGACAGCCTCCTACGAGCAGTACTTC
TRBV7-9	NA	TRBJ1-2	NA	CASSLVQSNYGYTF	TGTGCCAGCAGCTTAGTACAGTCCAACTATGGCTACACCTTC
TRBV28	many	TRBJ2-5	NA	CASSFGLLASQETQYF	TGTGCCAGCAGTTTTGGGCTTCTAGCCTCACAAGAGACCCAGTACTTC
TRBV7-2	NA	TRBJ1-4	NA	CASSLDGGGLGKLFF	TGTGCCAGCAGCTTAGATGGCGGAGGGCTTGGGAAACTGTTTTTT
TRBV6-6	NA	TRBJ1-1	NA	CASGPQGNTEAFF	TGTGCCAGCGGCCCGCAGGGGAACACTGAAGCTTTCTTT
TRBV6-2/TRBV6-3	many	TRBJ1-5	NA	CASSNQDSHSNQPQHF	TGTGCCAGCAGTAACCAAGACAGTCATAGCAATCAGCCCCAGCATTTT
TRBV25-1	NA	TRBJ2-7	TRBD1	CASTGTGAYEQYF	TGTGCCAGCACGGGGACAGGGGCCTACGAGCAGTACTTC
TRBV29-1	NA	TRBJ1-2	NA	CSVGGGPPYGYTF	TGCAGCGTTGGGGGGGGACCACCCTATGGCTACACCTTC
TRBV9	NA	TRBJ2-1	TRBD2	CASSVGTSGGHNEQFF	TGTGCCAGCAGCGTAGGAACTAGCGGGGGTCACAATGAGCAGTTCTTC
TRBV7-9	few	TRBJ2-7	NA	CASSILRDTTYEQYF	TGTGCCAGCAGCATCCTCCGGGACACAACCTACGAGCAGTACTTC
TRBV5-8	NA	TRBJ2-2	NA	CASSLAVQLNTGELFF	TGTGCCAGCAGCTTGGCCGTACAGTTGAACACCGGGGAGCTGTTTTTT
TRBV7-2	NA	TRBJ2-7	TRBD1	CASSPSTGDYEQYF	TGTGCCAGCAGCCCCTCGACAGGGGACTACGAGCAGTACTTC
TRBV7-2	NA	TRBJ2-1	TRBD2	CASSFGGGGLNEQFF	TGTGCCAGCAGCTTCGGGGGCGGGGGGTTAAATGAGCAGTTCTTC
TRBV10-3	NA	TRBJ1-2	NA	CAIEGLDYGYTF	TGTGCCATCGAGGGTCTAGACTATGGCTACACCTTC
TRBV9	NA	TRBJ2-2	NA	CASSAANTGELFF	TGTGCCAGCAGTGCGGCGAACACCGGGGAGCTGTTTTTT
TRBV7-8	NA	TRBJ1-1	NA	CASSLVQGHTEAFF	TGTGCCAGCAGCTTAGTGCAGGGGCACACTGAAGCTTTCTTT
TRBV27	NA	TRBJ1-4	TRBD1	CASSSTGALATNEKLFF	TGTGCCAGCAGTTCAACAGGGGCCCTTGCAACTAATGAAAAACTGTTTTTT
TRBV6-6	NA	TRBJ1-6	NA	CASSPRPTVSYNSPLHF	TGTGCCAGCAGTCCCCGACCGACAGTATCCTATAATTCACCCCTCCACTTT
TRBV19	NA	TRBJ2-3	NA	CASRDWALQGTDTQYF	TGTGCCAGTAGAGATTGGGCTCTGCAGGGCACAGATACGCAGTATTTT
TRBV2	NA	TRBJ1-1	NA	CASRQGWVNTEAFF	TGTGCCAGCAGGCAGGGGTGGGTGAACACTGAAGCTTTCTTT
TRBV4-3	NA	TRBJ1-1	TRBD1	CASSQGGQGATEAFF	TGCGCCAGCAGCCAAGGTGGACAGGGGGCCACTGAAGCTTTCTTT
TRBV18	NA	TRBJ1-1	NA	CASSPSPGIEAFF	TGTGCCAGCTCACCAAGTCCCGGGATTGAAGCTTTCTTT
TRBV6-5	once	TRBJ1-2	NA	CASRIAGQRGYTF	TGTGCCAGCAGGATAGCGGGGCAGCGGGGCTACACCTTC